This T cell receptor beta chain was recovered during a study of blood T cell repertoires in COVID-19. Study background: The samples span acute and convalescent COVID-19 from the United States, Italy and Spain. Sample material is recorded as cDNA or gDNA derived from T cells, B-cell-depleted T cells, or PBMCs.

In the original workflow: It was from reference gene primer amplification that nucleated cell counts were estimated. Using immunoSEQ multiplex PCR, the repertoire was profiled, and TCRdb retains in-frame clones only, with some absent. V and J calls plus clone size are reproduced from that table; the DNA served to infer D and trimming. The table includes about 140,000 clones, 80% to 90% detected once. V shed 5 bases, J shed 4 bases, and the junction held 4 bases outside the gene matches. The germline gives CDR1 LNHDA, CDR2 SQIVND (reference sequence). This CDR3 has 15 residues. The sequenced sample was peripheral blood. The gene calls are TRBV19 and TRBJ1-5; 11 positions match TRBD1. The source is a woman aged 80 or older with acute or convalescent COVID-19. This chain's CDR3 is CASSPGQGVNQPQHF. In nucleotides, the CDR3 is TGTGCCAGTAGTCCGGGACAGGGGGTTAATCAGCCCCAGCATTTT. The full variable domain, its missing parts supplied by reference TRBV19 and TRBJ1-5, is DGGITQSPKYLFRKEGQNVTLSCEQNLNHDAMYWYRQDPGQGLRLIYYSQIVNDFQKGDIAEGYSVSREKKESFPLTVTSAQKNPTAFYLCASSPGQGVNQPQHFGDGTRLSIL.